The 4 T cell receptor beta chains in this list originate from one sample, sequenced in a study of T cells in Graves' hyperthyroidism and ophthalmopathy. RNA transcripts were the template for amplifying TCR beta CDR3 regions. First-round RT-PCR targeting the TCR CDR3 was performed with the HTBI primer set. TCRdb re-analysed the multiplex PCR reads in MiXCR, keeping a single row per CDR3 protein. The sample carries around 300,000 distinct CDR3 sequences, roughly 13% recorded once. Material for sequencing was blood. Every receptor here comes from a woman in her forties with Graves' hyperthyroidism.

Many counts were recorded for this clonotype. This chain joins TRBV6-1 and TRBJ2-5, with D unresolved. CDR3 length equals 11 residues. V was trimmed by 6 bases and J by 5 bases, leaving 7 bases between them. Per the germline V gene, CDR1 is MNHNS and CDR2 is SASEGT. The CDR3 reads CASRKLETQYF. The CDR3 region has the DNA TGTGCCAGCAGAAAGTTGGAGACCCAGTACTTC.

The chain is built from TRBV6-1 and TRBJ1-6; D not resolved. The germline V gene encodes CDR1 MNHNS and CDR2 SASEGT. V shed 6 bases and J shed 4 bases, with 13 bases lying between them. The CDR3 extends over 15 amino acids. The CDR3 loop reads CASSAGVLYNSPLHF. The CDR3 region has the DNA TGTGCCAGCAGCGCAGGAGTATTGTATAATTCACCCCTCCACTTT.

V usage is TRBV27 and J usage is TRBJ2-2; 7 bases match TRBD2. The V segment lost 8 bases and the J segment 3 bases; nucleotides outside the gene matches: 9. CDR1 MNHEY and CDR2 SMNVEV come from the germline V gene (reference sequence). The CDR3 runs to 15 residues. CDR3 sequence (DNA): TGTGCCAGCTGGGGGGGAAGGCCTTACACCGGGGAGCTGTTTTTT. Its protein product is CASWGGRPYTGELFF.

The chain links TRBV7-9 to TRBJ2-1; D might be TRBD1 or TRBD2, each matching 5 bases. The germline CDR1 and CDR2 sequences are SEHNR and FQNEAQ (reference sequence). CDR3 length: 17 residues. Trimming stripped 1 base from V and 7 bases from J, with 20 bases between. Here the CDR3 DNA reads TGTGCCAGCAGCTTAGGAAGCGGCAGGGTCACTAAGAATGAGCAGTTCTTC. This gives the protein CASSLGSGRVTKNEQFF.